This T cell receptor (beta chain) appears in the sequencing data of a study of OX40 agonist ivuxolimab in advanced cancers. Study information: At doses from 0.01 to 10 mg/kg, patients were given intravenous ivuxolimab every 2 weeks. Partial response was recorded in three patients: one hepatocellular carcinoma and two cutaneous melanoma cases.

Using immunoSEQ multiplex PCR, the repertoire was profiled, and TCRdb retains in-frame clones only, with some absent. Of tens of thousands of clones detected, about 89% appear once; the ten largest clones hold around 0.4%. As for this clone: Its antigen remains unknown.

Germline V gene data show CDR1 as SGHRS and CDR2 as YFSETQ. This CDR3 has 14 residues. V was clipped by 7 bases and J by 7 bases; unmatched bases: 6. The study, taken as a whole, reports: Compared with others, partial responders at 0.1-3.0 mg/kg displayed clonal expansion among the lowest.

The material was CD4+ or CD8+ T cells sorted from blood, obtained in a trial of the OX40 agonist ivuxolimab. This TCR was sampled from an adult with an advanced solid tumor such as melanoma, head and neck, liver or kidney cancer. This chain connects TRBV5-1 to TRBJ2-1, with TRBD2 matching over 12 bases. In nucleotides, the CDR3 is TGCGCCAGCTTCGAGACTAGCGGGAGTAATGAGCAGTTCTTC. It is translated as CASFETSGSNEQFF.